The 31 T cell receptor beta chains listed next were all sequenced from one sample in a study of blood T cell repertoires in COVID-19 (TCRdb year 2020). Libraries were constructed by the immunoSEQ multiplex PCR assay. Entries here come from immuneACCESS through TCRdb and include only in-frame sequences with V and J called. Some clones fail to appear in such tables; in the studies checked, an unresolved V gene covers under half of the shortfall, and the cause of the remainder is unknown. This sample has 75,000 to 90,000 clones in its table, and about 82% of those were observed once. The ten largest clones take up roughly 18% of the sample. The sequenced sample was peripheral blood. The receptors derive from a man older than 75 with active or convalescent COVID-19.

The V call is TRBV28, the J call TRBJ1-3; unclear D gene. CDR3 length: 16 residues. The ends were cut back, 6 bases at V and 0 bases at J, with 15 bases in the middle. Germline CDR1 and CDR2: MDHEN and SYDVKM. CDR3 bases: TGTGCCAGCAGCTTACCACCGGTAAACTCTGGAAACACCATATATTTT. Amino acids: CASSLPPVNSGNTIYF.

The CDR3 is CASKNQGARAEAFF. In nucleotides, the CDR3 is TGTGCCAGTAAGAATCAGGGGGCAAGGGCTGAAGCTTTCTTT. The J gene is TRBJ1-1, the V gene TRBV19; 8 nucleotides match TRBD1. The CDR3 sequence is 14 residues long. The V gene end was trimmed by 7 bases and the J gene end by 6 bases; junction bases not matched to a gene: 10. Germline V lookup: CDR1 LNHDA, CDR2 SQIVND (reference sequence).

This sequence joins TRBV6-2 or TRBV6-3 and TRBJ1-2; D is perhaps TRBD1 (6 bases). Germline V lookup: CDR1 MNHEY, CDR2 SVGEGT. V shed 2 bases and J shed 4 bases, with 14 bases lying between them. This CDR3 is built from 15 residues. The CDR3 here is CASSYRDIAFYGYTF. The CDR3 region has the DNA TGTGCCAGCAGTTACCGGGACATTGCCTTCTATGGCTACACCTTC.

The chain joins TRBV10-3 to TRBJ2-7; D unclear. Germline V CDR1 and CDR2: ENHRY, SYGVKD. The CDR3 extends over 13 amino acids. V was trimmed by 4 bases and J by 2 bases, leaving 9 bases between them. The CDR3 loop is CAISVELTYEQYV. The CDR3 region has the DNA TGTGCCATCAGTGTGGAGCTGACCTACGAGCAGTACGTC.

This clone appeared a single time. The V gene is TRBV5-1, the J gene TRBJ2-2; the match to TRBD2 covers 8 bases. This CDR3 has 16 residues. Germline V CDR1 and CDR2: SGHRS, YFSETQ. The V segment lost 4 bases and the J segment 2 bases; nucleotides outside the gene matches: 7. The DNA for the CDR3 is TGCGCCAGCAGCCCGGGGGGGGGCCCCAACACCGGGGAGCTGTTTTTT. Its protein is CASSPGGGPNTGELFF.

The chain recombines TRBV6-5 with TRBJ2-5; D is uncertain. Per germline, CDR1 MNHEY and CDR2 SVGAGI. Trimming took 6 bases from V and 5 from J, leaving 19 bases between them. This CDR3 has 15 residues. CDR3 nucleotides: TGTGCCAGCAGCCGCACCCAAATAAGTGGCGAGACCCAGTACTTC. Its translation is CASSRTQISGETQYF.

This sequence joins TRBV5-1 and TRBJ2-5, with 7 bases identical to TRBD2. CDR3 size: 15 residues. Per germline, CDR1 SGHRS and CDR2 YFSETQ. V lost 0 bases, J lost 5 bases, and 7 bases stayed unmatched. The CDR3 nucleotides read TGCGCCAGCAGCTTGGGAGGCGGGAGCTTTGAGACCCAGTACTTC. As protein: CASSLGGGSFETQYF.

The chain carries TRBV19 and TRBJ1-1; D is undetermined. V was cut by 5 bases and J by 4 bases, with 14 bases left in between. CDR1 LNHDA and CDR2 SQIVND come from the germline V gene (reference sequence). This CDR3 spans 14 amino acids. CDR3 nucleotides: TGTGCCAGTAGTGCCGGTTCGAGGGCCACTGAAGCTTTCTTT. Protein: CASSAGSRATEAFF.

The chain carries TRBV29-1 and TRBJ1-1; D unresolved. V lost 4 bases, J lost 0 bases, and 3 bases lay in between. CDR1 and CDR2 from the germline V gene are SQVTM and ANQGSEA. The CDR3 consists of 11 residues. The CDR3 spells CSVALNTEAFF. The CDR3 DNA reads TGCAGCGTTGCTCTGAACACTGAAGCTTTCTTT.

The chain is built from TRBV28 and TRBJ1-6; TRBD1 agrees at 9 bases. The CDR3 is 19 residues long. Germline trimming cut 7 bases from V and 0 bases from J; bases unmatched to any gene: 13. Per germline, CDR1 MDHEN and CDR2 SYDVKM. Written as DNA, the CDR3 is TGTGCCAGCAATTTCCCCTCCCGGGACAGGGCCTCCTATAATTCACCCCTCCACTTT. Translation gives CASNFPSRDRASYNSPLHF.

This clone was seen once. The rearrangement joins TRBV5-1 to TRBJ2-2; D remains unclear. V was shortened by 4 bases and J by 4 bases, with 11 bases between the two germline ends. Germline assignment: CDR1 SGHRS and CDR2 YFSETQ. The CDR3 spans 14 residues. CDR3 residues: CASSPQVSTGELFF. CDR3 bases: TGCGCCAGCAGCCCTCAGGTCTCCACCGGGGAGCTGTTTTTT. Variable domain in full (rest from reference TRBV5-1 and TRBJ2-2): KAGVTQTPRYLIKTRGQQVTLSCSPISGHRSVSWYQQTPGQGLQFLFEYFSETQRNKGNFPGRFSGRQFSNSRSEMNVSTLELGDSALYLCASSPQVSTGELFFGEGSRLTVL.

The J gene is TRBJ1-5, the V gene TRBV5-1; 7 bases match TRBD1. Germline V gene sequence: CDR1 SGHRS, CDR2 YFSETQ. The CDR3 contains 15 residues. J gave up 0 bases and V 4 bases, and 4 bases lay outside the gene matches. The CDR3 here is CASSRDSDSNQPQHF. The CDR3 DNA is TGCGCCAGCAGCCGGGACAGCGATAGCAATCAGCCCCAGCATTTT.

The rearrangement joins TRBV19 to TRBJ1-5; D is ambiguous. The CDR3 covers 12 residues. Germline lookup yields CDR1 LNHDA and CDR2 SQIVND (reference sequence). The germline V and J ends were trimmed by 5 bases and 6 bases, with 8 bases remaining between them. CDR3 region: CASSSGAQPQHF. The DNA for the CDR3 is TGTGCCAGTAGTTCAGGCGCTCAGCCCCAGCATTTT.

The rearrangement joins TRBV11-2 to TRBJ1-2; D perhaps matches TRBD1 (5 bases). With 10 bases removed from V and 5 bases from J, the gap between germline ends came to 17 bases. The CDR3 runs 13 residues. The V gene's germline CDR1 is SGHAT and CDR2 FQNNGV. The CDR3 sequence is CATGGGFRYGYTF. Written as DNA, the CDR3 is TGTGCCACCGGGGGGGGTTTTAGGTATGGCTACACCTTC.

V usage is TRBV28 and J usage is TRBJ1-5, with D possibly TRBD1 on 5 matching bases. The V end lost 2 bases, the J end lost 4 bases, and 12 bases lay between the germline ends. The CDR3 totals 15 residues. Germline V gene data show CDR1 as MDHEN and CDR2 as SYDVKM. The CDR3 region has the DNA TGTGCCAGCAGTTTAGGGTCAGGGCGGAATCAGCCCCAGCATTTT. Its translation is CASSLGSGRNQPQHF.

V gene TRBV5-1 combines with J gene TRBJ1-2, with 8 bases lining up with TRBD1. The length of the CDR3 is 13 residues. From germline, CDR1 is SGHRS and CDR2 YFSETQ. With V trimmed by 5 bases and J by 6 bases, 6 bases remained unmatched. The CDR3 is CASSRTGINGYTF. CDR3 bases: TGCGCCAGCAGTAGGACAGGGATTAATGGCTACACCTTC.

This clone was counted a single time. The chain has TRBV19 and TRBJ2-2, with TRBD1 matching over 7 bases. V shed 3 bases, J shed 9 bases, and the junction held 10 bases outside the gene matches. This CDR3 spans 15 amino acids. CDR1 and CDR2 (germline): LNHDA, SQIVND (reference sequence). CDR3 sequence (DNA): TGTGCCAGTAGTATTGTGTCAGGGGGAACCCGGGAGCTGTTTTTT. This gives the protein CASSIVSGGTRELFF.

The CDR3, as DNA: TGTGCCAGCCGATGGGCAGCGGGGCTATCCCAAGAGACCCAGTACTTC. Translation: CASRWAAGLSQETQYF. The rearrangement uses TRBV5-6 and TRBJ2-5; TRBD2 aligns across 7 bases. V was clipped by 7 bases and J by 1 base; unmatched bases: 13. The CDR3 loop spans 16 amino acids. Looked up from germline, CDR1 is SGHDT and CDR2 is YYEEEE.

This chain uses TRBV14 with TRBJ2-1, with D hard to call. Germline V gene lookup returns CDR1 SGHDN and CDR2 FVKESK. Trimming removed 1 base at V and 0 bases at J, with 7 bases between. The CDR3 has 15 residues. CDR3 in amino acids: CASSQVLSSYNEQFF. For the CDR3, the DNA is TGTGCCAGCAGCCAAGTGCTGAGCTCCTACAATGAGCAGTTCTTC.

This sequence joins TRBV7-9 and TRBJ1-6; unclear D gene. This CDR3 comprises 14 residues. CDR1 SEHNR and CDR2 FQNEAQ come from the germline V gene (reference sequence). V was cut by 8 bases and J by 1 base, with 9 bases left in between. In DNA form, the CDR3 reads TGTGCCAGCCGGCGGGAGTCCTATAATTCACCCCTCCACTTT. Translating gives CASRRESYNSPLHF.

The V gene is TRBV19, the J gene TRBJ2-7; D might be TRBD1 (6 bases). Trimming took 5 bases from V and 7 from J, leaving 15 bases between them. Germline V CDR1 and CDR2: LNHDA, SQIVND (reference sequence). The CDR3 is 13 amino acids. CDR3 protein: CASSPGHEREQYV. The CDR3 DNA follows: TGTGCCAGTAGTCCGGGACACGAGAGAGAGCAGTACGTC.

V gene TRBV7-8 combines with J gene TRBJ2-2; 9 bases line up with TRBD1. V dropped 5 bases and J dropped 6; count of bases not matched to a gene: 13. The CDR3 sequence is 17 residues long. CDR1 and CDR2 (germline): SGHVS, FQNEAQ. As DNA, the CDR3 is TGTGCCAGCAGCCTACAGGGGGCGTTTCAATACGCCGGGGAGCTGTTTTTT. It is translated as CASSLQGAFQYAGELFF.

This chain links TRBV6-5 with TRBJ2-4; the D gene is possibly TRBD1 (6 bases). CDR1 and CDR2 from the germline V gene are MNHEY and SVGAGI. This CDR3 contains 16 residues. V gave up 1 base and J gave up 1 base, with 11 bases separating them. The CDR3 sequence: CASSYLTGSAKNIQYF. Here the CDR3 DNA reads TGTGCCAGCAGTTACTTGACAGGATCGGCCAAAAACATTCAGTACTTC.

The V call is TRBV6-5, the J call TRBJ2-2, with D tentatively TRBD2 (6 bases). V lost 4 bases and J 5 bases, leaving 14 bases between the germline ends. The CDR3 length is 15 residues. Germline lookup yields CDR1 MNHEY and CDR2 SVGAGI. CDR3 DNA sequence: TGTGCCAGCAGTTTGTGGGGGGTTCAAACCGGGGAGCTGTTTTTT. Translating it yields CASSLWGVQTGELFF.

J is TRBJ1-2 and V is TRBV29-1; D is uncertain. CDR1 is SQVTM, CDR2 ANQGSEA, per germline. Trimming cost V 2 bases and J 6 bases, with 22 bases left between them. This CDR3 spans 16 amino acids. In nucleotides, the CDR3 is TGCAGCGTTGAAAGCGTCAGAAACCGATTTTACGATGGCTACACCTTC. Its protein is CSVESVRNRFYDGYTF.

The gene calls are TRBV5-1 and TRBJ2-5; TRBD2 is a possible D gene (6 bases). The CDR3 consists of 16 residues. Trimming left V 2 bases short and J 2 bases short, with 16 bases between. Germline CDR1 is SGHRS and CDR2 is YFSETQ. The CDR3 coding sequence is TGCGCCAGCAGCTTAGGAGGGACGGTCCGTCAAGAGACCCAGTACTTC. This encodes CASSLGGTVRQETQYF. Supplemented by reference TRBV5-1 and TRBJ2-5, the full variable domain reads KAGVTQTPRYLIKTRGQQVTLSCSPISGHRSVSWYQQTPGQGLQFLFEYFSETQRNKGNFPGRFSGRQFSNSRSEMNVSTLELGDSALYLCASSLGGTVRQETQYFGPGTRLLVL.

This clone appeared once. The chain uses TRBV19 and TRBJ1-2; 9 bases are shared with TRBD1. Trimming cost V 6 bases and J 2 bases; bases outside gene matches: 4. The CDR3 is 14 residues long. CDR1 is LNHDA and CDR2 is SQIVND in the germline V gene (reference sequence). The CDR3: CASRGDRVNYGYTF. CDR3 nucleotides: TGTGCCAGTAGGGGGGACAGGGTAAACTATGGCTACACCTTC.

The chain recombines TRBV18 with TRBJ1-1; no clear D gene. The CDR3 totals 14 residues. Germline CDR1 KGHSH, CDR2 LQKENI. V lost 2 bases, J lost 7 bases, and 14 bases lay in between. The CDR3 bases are TGTGCCAGCTCACCAATGGGAAGAGGGTATGAAGCTTTCTTT. Its protein product is CASSPMGRGYEAFF. The full variable domain, rest sourced from reference TRBV18 and TRBJ1-1, is NAGVMQNPRHLVRRRGQEARLRCSPMKGHSHVYWYRQLPEEGLKFMVYLQKENIIDESGMPKERFSAEFPKEGPSILRIQQVVRGDSAAYFCASSPMGRGYEAFFGQGTRLTVV.

This clone was detected only a few times. This chain joins TRBV2 and TRBJ2-5; 10 bases agree with TRBD2. Germline V gives CDR1 SNHLY, CDR2 FYNNEI. V dropped 9 bases and J dropped 1; count of bases not matched to a gene: 2. The CDR3 consists of 13 residues. The CDR3 region is CASERGGQETQYF. In nucleotides, the CDR3 is TGTGCCAGTGAGCGGGGGGGCCAAGAGACCCAGTACTTC.

The gene calls are TRBV18 and TRBJ2-1, with D possibly being TRBD2 (5 bases). With 2 bases removed from V and 0 bases from J, the gap between germline ends came to 8 bases. Germline CDR1 and CDR2: KGHSH and LQKENI. The CDR3 extends over 15 amino acids. DNA for the CDR3: TGTGCCAGCTCACCATCTGGGAGCTCCTACAATGAGCAGTTCTTC. This sequence encodes CASSPSGSSYNEQFF.

The chain uses TRBV27 and TRBJ2-5; 10 bases fit TRBD2. CDR3 size: 14 residues. Germline assignment: CDR1 MNHEY and CDR2 SMNVEV (reference sequence). The junction had 4 bases not matched to a gene; V was cut back by 4 bases and J by 5 bases. CDR3 nucleotides: TGTGCCAGCAGTTCCGGACTAGCGGACGAGACCCAGTACTTC. This sequence encodes CASSSGLADETQYF.